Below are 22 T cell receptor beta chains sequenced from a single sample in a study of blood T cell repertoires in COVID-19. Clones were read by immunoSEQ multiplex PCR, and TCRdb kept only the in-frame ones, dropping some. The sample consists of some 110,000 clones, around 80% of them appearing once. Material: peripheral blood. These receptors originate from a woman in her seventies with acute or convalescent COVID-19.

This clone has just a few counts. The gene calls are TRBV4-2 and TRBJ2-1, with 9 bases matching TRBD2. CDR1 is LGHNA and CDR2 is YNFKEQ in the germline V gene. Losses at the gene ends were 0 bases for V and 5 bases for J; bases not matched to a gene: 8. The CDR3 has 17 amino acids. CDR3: CASSQDRASGTNNEQFF. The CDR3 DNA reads TGTGCCAGCAGCCAAGATAGGGCTAGCGGGACTAACAATGAGCAGTTCTTC.

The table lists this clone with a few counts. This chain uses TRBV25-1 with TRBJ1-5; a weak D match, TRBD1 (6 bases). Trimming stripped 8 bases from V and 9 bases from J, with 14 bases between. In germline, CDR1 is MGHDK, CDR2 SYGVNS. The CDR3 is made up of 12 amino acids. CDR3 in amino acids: CASAAGDTPQHF. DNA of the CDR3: TGTGCCAGCGCCGCCGGGGACACGCCCCAGCATTTT.

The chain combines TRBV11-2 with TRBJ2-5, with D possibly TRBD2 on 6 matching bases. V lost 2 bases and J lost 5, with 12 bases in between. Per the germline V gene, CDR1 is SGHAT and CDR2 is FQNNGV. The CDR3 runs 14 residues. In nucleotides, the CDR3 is TGTGCCAGCAGCTTATATGGGGGGAGTGAGACCCAGTACTTC. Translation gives CASSLYGGSETQYF.

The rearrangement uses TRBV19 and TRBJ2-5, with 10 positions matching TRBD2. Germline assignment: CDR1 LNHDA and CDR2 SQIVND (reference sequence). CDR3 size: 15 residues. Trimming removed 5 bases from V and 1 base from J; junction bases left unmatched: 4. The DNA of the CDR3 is TGTGCCAGTAGTCTTGAGCGGGAGGGCCAAGAGACCCAGTACTTC. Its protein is CASSLEREGQETQYF.

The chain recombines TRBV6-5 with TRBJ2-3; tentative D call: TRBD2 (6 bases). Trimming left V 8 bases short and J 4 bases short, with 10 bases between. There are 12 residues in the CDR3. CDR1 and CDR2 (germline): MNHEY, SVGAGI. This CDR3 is CASVGGADTQYF. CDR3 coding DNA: TGTGCCAGCGTCGGGGGAGCAGATACGCAGTATTTT.

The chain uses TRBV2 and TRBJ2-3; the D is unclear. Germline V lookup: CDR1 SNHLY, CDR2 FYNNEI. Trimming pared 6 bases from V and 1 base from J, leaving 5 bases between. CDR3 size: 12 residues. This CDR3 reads CASRTGTDTQYF. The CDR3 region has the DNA TGTGCCAGCAGAACGGGCACAGATACGCAGTATTTT.

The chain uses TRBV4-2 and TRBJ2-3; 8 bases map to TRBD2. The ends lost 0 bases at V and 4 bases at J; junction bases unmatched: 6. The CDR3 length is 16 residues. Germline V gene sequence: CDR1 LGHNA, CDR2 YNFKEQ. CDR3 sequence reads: CASSQEVAGSADTQYF. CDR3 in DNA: TGTGCCAGCAGCCAAGAGGTAGCGGGAAGCGCAGATACGCAGTATTTT.

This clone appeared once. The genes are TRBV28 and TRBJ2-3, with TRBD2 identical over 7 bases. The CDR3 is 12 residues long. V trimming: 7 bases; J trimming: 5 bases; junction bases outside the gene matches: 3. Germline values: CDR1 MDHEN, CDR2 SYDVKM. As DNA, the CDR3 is TGTGCCAGCACCCGCGGGAGAGATACGCAGTATTTT. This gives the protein CASTRGRDTQYF.

CDR3 coding DNA: TGTGCCAGCAGCACAGGGGACAACTCCTACGAGCAGTACTTC. This codes for CASSTGDNSYEQYF. J is TRBJ2-7 and V is TRBV7-8, with 7 nucleotides matching TRBD1. After removal of 5 bases from V and 0 bases from J, the junction contained 4 bases not matched to a gene. The CDR3 is 14 amino acids. Germline CDR1 reads SGHVS; CDR2 reads FQNEAQ.

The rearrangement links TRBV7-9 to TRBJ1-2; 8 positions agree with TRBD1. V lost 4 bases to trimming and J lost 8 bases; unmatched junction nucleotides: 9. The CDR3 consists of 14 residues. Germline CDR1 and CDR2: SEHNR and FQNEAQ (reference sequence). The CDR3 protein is CASSSQGEGSGYTF. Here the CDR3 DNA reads TGTGCCAGCAGCTCACAGGGGGAAGGAAGCGGCTACACCTTC.

This CDR3 is CASSLSGVHTEAFF. The CDR3 nucleotides are TGTGCCAGCAGCCTCTCAGGGGTTCACACTGAAGCTTTCTTT. V usage is TRBV6-5 and J usage is TRBJ1-1; tentative D call: TRBD1 (6 bases). CDR1 and CDR2 (germline): MNHEY, SVGAGI. V was cut by 6 bases and J by 3 bases, with 14 bases left in between. This CDR3 is built from 14 residues.

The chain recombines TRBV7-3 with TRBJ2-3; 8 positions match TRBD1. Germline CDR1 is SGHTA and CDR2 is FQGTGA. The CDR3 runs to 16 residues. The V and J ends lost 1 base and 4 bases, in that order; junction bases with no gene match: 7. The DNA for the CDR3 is TGTGCCAGCAGCTTAAACCAGGGGGCAATACCAGATACGCAGTATTTT. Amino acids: CASSLNQGAIPDTQYF. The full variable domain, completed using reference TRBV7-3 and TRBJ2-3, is GAGVSQTPSNKVTEKGKYVELRCDPISGHTALYWYRQSLGQGPEFLIYFQGTGAADDSGLPNDRFFAVRPEGSVSTLKIQRTERGDSAVYLCASSLNQGAIPDTQYFGPGTRLTVL.

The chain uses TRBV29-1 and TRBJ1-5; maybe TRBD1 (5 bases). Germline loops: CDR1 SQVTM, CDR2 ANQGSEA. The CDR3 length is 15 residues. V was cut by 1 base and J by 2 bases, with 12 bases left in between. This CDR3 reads CSVEGEGGGNQPQHF. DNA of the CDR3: TGCAGCGTTGAAGGGGAGGGAGGGGGCAATCAGCCCCAGCATTTT.

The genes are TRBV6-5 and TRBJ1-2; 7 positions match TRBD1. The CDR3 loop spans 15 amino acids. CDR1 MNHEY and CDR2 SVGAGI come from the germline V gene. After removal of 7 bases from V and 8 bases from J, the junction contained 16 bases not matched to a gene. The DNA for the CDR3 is TGTGCCAGCAATCCTACAGGGGCGGAATCTCGGGGCTACACCTTC. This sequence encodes CASNPTGAESRGYTF.

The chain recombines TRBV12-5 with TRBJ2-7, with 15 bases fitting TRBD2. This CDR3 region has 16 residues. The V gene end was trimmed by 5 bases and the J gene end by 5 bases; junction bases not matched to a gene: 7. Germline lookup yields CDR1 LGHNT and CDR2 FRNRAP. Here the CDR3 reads CASGARTSGRAHEQYF. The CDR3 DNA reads TGTGCTAGTGGTGCCCGGACTAGCGGGAGGGCCCACGAGCAGTACTTC.

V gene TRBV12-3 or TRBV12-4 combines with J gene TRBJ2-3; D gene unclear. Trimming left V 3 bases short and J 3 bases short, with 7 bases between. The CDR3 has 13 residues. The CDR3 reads CASSFFATDTQYF. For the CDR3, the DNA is TGTGCCAGCAGTTTCTTCGCGACAGATACGCAGTATTTT.

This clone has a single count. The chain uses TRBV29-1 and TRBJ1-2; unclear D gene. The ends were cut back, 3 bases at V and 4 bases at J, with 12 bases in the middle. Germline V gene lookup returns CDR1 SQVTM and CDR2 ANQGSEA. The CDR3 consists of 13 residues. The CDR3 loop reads CSVEPKAAYGYTF. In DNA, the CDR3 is TGCAGCGTTGAGCCAAAGGCGGCCTATGGCTACACCTTC.

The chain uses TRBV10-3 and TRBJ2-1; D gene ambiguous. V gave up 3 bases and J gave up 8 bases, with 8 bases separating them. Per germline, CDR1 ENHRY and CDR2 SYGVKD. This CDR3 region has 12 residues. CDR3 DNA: TGTGCCATCAGTGAAGGAGTTCATGAGCAGTTCTTC. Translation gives CAISEGVHEQFF.

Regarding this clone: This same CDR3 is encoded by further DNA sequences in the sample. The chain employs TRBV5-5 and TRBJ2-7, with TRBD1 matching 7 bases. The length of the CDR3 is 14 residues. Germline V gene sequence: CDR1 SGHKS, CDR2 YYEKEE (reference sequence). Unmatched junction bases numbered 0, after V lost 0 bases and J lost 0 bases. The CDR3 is CASSLAGGSYEQYF. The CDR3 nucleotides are TGTGCCAGCAGCTTGGCAGGGGGCTCCTACGAGCAGTACTTC.

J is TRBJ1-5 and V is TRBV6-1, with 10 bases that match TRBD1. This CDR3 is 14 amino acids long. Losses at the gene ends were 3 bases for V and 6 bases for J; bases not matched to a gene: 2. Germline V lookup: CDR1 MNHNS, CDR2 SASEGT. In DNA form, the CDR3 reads TGTGCCAGCAGTGAGACAGGGGGCGTTCAGCCCCAGCATTTT. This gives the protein CASSETGGVQPQHF.

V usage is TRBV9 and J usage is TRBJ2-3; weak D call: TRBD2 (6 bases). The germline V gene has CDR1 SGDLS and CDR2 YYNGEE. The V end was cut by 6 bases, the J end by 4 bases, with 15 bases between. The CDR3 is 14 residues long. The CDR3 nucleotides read TGTGCCAGCAACGTCGGGGGACGGGCAGATACGCAGTATTTT. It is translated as CASNVGGRADTQYF.

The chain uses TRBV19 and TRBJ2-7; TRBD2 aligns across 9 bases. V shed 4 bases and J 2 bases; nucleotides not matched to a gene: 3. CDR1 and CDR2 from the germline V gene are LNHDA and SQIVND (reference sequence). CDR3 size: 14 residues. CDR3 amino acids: CASSTIAGAYEQYF. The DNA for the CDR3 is TGTGCCAGTAGTACCATAGCGGGAGCCTACGAGCAGTACTTC.